The 4 T cell receptor beta chains in this list originate from one sample, sequenced in a study of blood T cell repertoires in COVID-19. Produced via immunoSEQ multiplex PCR; TCRdb's table is partial and in-frame only. The sample consists of 210,000 or so clones, around 80% of them appearing once. The sample comprised PBMCs or T cells enriched from blood (not recorded which). The receptors here all came from a woman aged 40-49 years with acute COVID-19.

The rearrangement links TRBV3-1 (or the pseudogene TRBV3-2) to TRBJ1-3; possible D gene TRBD1, 5 bases. V gave up 7 bases and J gave up 5 bases, with 18 bases separating them. Per germline, CDR1 LGHDT and CDR2 YNNKEL (reference sequence). CDR3 length: 15 amino acids. This CDR3 is CASTQTWQGRNTIYF. The CDR3 coding sequence is TGTGCCAGCACACAAACTTGGCAGGGTCGAAACACCATATATTTT.

The gene calls are TRBV3-1 (or the pseudogene TRBV3-2) and TRBJ1-1; D might be TRBD1 (6 bases). V was cut by 4 bases and J by 1 base, with 13 bases left in between. The CDR3 consists of 15 residues. The germline V gene has CDR1 LGHDT and CDR2 YNNKEL (reference sequence). In nucleotides, the CDR3 is TGTGCCAGCAGCCCATCCGGGACACAGAACACTGAAGCTTTCTTT. Translated: CASSPSGTQNTEAFF.

The V and J genes are TRBV28 and TRBJ1-1; D is possibly TRBD1 (6 bases). Trimming removed 6 bases at V and 9 bases at J, with 20 bases between. Looked up from germline, CDR1 is MDHEN and CDR2 is SYDVKM. The CDR3 is 14 residues long. The CDR3 DNA reads as TGTGCCAGCAGCCCGCCCAGGGGCCTAGGGCAAGCTTTCTTT. This gives the protein CASSPPRGLGQAFF.

The chain couples TRBV2 to TRBJ2-6; 12 bases match TRBD2. J lost 2 bases, V lost 4 bases, and 6 bases had no gene match. The CDR3 totals 18 residues. Germline CDR1 SNHLY, CDR2 FYNNEI. This CDR3 is CASSVYRLAGAGANVLTF. DNA for the CDR3: TGTGCCAGCAGTGTTTACAGACTAGCGGGAGCTGGGGCCAACGTCCTGACTTTC.